A selection of T cell receptor beta chains follows, all from one sample in a study of regulatory T cells in long-lasting Graves disease. TCRdb fed the multiplex PCR reads into MiXCR, producing one record per CDR3 protein. The sample carries fewer than 450,000 distinct CDR3 sequences, roughly a quarter recorded once. The sample was peripheral blood mononuclear cells (PBMCs), taken when the disease was refractory, from a patient treated with antithyroid drugs. The source of these receptors is a female donor with Graves disease. Both conserved end residues are part of each CDR3. A D gene is named only where the DNA matches it firmly. For some rows the clone size is stated as once, few or many, or as a class when expanded; others skip it.

d_call j_call clone_size v_call cdr3_length cdr3_aa cdr3_nt
TRBD1 TRBJ2-1 NA TRBV10-3 15 CATTDRANSYNEQFF TGTGCCACGACGGACAGGGCAAACTCCTACAATGAGCAGTTCTTC
TRBD1 TRBJ1-2 many TRBV12-3/TRBV12-4 15 CASSSLGQGGYGYTF TGTGCCAGCAGCAGCCTTGGACAGGGAGGGTATGGCTACACCTTC
NA TRBJ2-7 NA TRBV29-1 15 CSVAGNGHESYEQYF TGCAGCGTTGCCGGAAATGGACATGAATCTTACGAGCAGTACTTC
NA TRBJ2-2 NA TRBV7-2 15 CASSRNAGNTGELFF TGTGCCAGCAGCCGGAACGCGGGAAACACCGGGGAGCTGTTTTTT
NA TRBJ2-7 NA TRBV3-1 16 CASSQLAWGEPYEQYF TGTGCCAGCAGCCAACTTGCTTGGGGGGAGCCTTACGAGCAGTACTTC
NA TRBJ1-2 NA TRBV18 15 CASSPQDIGGHGYTF TGTGCCAGCTCACCACAGGACATAGGAGGTCATGGCTACACCTTC
NA TRBJ1-1 many TRBV27 14 CASSLAGAPWEAFF TGTGCCAGCAGTTTGGCAGGGGCCCCGTGGGAGGCTTTCTTT
TRBD1 TRBJ1-2 NA TRBV9 15 CASSAGQGGSEGYTF TGTGCCAGCAGCGCGGGACAGGGGGGTTCGGAGGGCTACACCTTC
NA TRBJ2-5 NA TRBV15 15 CATSRGGEYQETQYF TGTGCCACCAGCAGAGGGGGGGAGTACCAAGAGACCCAGTACTTC
NA TRBJ1-1 NA TRBV4-1 14 CASSLSEMNTEAFF TGCGCCAGCAGCCTCAGCGAGATGAACACTGAAGCTTTCTTT
NA TRBJ2-6 many TRBV6-5 15 CASSYSFSGANVLTF TGTGCCAGCAGTTACTCGTTTTCTGGGGCCAACGTCCTGACTTTC
TRBD2 TRBJ2-7 NA TRBV3-1 15 CASSQATSGRREQYF TGTGCCAGCAGCCAAGCGACTAGCGGGAGGAGGGAGCAGTACTTC
NA TRBJ1-3 few TRBV11-2 16 CASSTGLSGTGNTIYF TGTGCCAGCAGCACGGGTCTCTCCGGAACTGGAAACACCATATATTTT
NA TRBJ2-5 many TRBV28 15 CASSSGSGVGETQYF TGTGCCAGCAGTAGTGGGAGTGGAGTCGGAGAGACCCAGTACTTC
NA TRBJ1-5 many TRBV6-2/TRBV6-3 15 CASSEVGGYNQPQHF TGTGCCAGCAGTGAAGTGGGAGGGTACAATCAGCCCCAGCATTTT
NA TRBJ1-2 many TRBV7-2 14 CASSSQRNDYGYTF TGTGCCAGCAGCTCTCAGAGAAACGACTATGGCTACACCTTC
TRBD1 TRBJ2-4 few TRBV20-1 14 CSARWTGGKNIQYF TGCAGTGCTAGATGGACAGGGGGCAAAAACATTCAGTACTTC
NA TRBJ1-1 many TRBV20-1 13 CSWDRRDNTEAFF TGCAGCTGGGATCGACGCGATAACACTGAAGCTTTCTTT
TRBD1 TRBJ1-1 many TRBV27 14 CASSLTGVSTEAFF TGTGCCAGCAGTTTAACAGGGGTGAGCACTGAAGCTTTCTTT
NA TRBJ1-2 many TRBV12-5 15 CASGPSAVNWGGYTF TGTGCTAGTGGTCCCTCGGCGGTAAACTGGGGTGGCTACACCTTC
NA TRBJ2-4 NA TRBV29-1 15 CSARIGVGRQNIQYF TGCAGCGCCCGTATCGGGGTGGGCAGGCAAAACATTCAGTACTTC
NA TRBJ1-1 NA TRBV11-1 14 CASSSKGLNTEAFF TGTGCCAGCAGCTCCAAAGGGTTGAACACTGAAGCTTTCTTT
TRBD2 TRBJ2-7 many TRBV28 15 CASKIAGATSYEQYF TGTGCCAGTAAAATAGCGGGAGCCACCTCCTACGAGCAGTACTTC
TRBD2 TRBJ2-5 NA TRBV28 16 CASMEAGVGWIETQYF TGTGCCAGCATGGAAGCGGGAGTAGGTTGGATAGAGACCCAGTACTTC
NA TRBJ1-5 many TRBV18 13 CASSPTGDQPQHF TGTGCCAGCTCACCAACAGGTGATCAGCCCCAGCATTTT
TRBD2 TRBJ2-5 NA TRBV7-7 14 CASSLVGLAETQYF TGTGCTAGCAGCTTAGTGGGACTAGCAGAGACCCAGTACTTC
NA TRBJ2-5 NA TRBV7-9 14 CASSGRPVGETQYF TGTGCCAGCAGCGGTCGTCCAGTGGGGGAGACCCAGTACTTC